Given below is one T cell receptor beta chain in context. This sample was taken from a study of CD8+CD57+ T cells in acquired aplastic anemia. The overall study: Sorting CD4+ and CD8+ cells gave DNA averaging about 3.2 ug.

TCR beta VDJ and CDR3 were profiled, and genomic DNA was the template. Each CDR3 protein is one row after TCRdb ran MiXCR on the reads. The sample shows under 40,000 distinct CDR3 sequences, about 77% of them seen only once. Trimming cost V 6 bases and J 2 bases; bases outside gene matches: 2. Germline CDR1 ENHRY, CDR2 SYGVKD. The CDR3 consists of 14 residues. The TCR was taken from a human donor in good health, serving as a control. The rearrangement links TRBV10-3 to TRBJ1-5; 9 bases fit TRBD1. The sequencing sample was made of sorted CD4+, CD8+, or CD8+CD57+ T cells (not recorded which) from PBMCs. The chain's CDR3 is CAIRQGAGNQPQHF. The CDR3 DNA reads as TGTGCCATCAGACAGGGGGCAGGCAATCAGCCCCAGCATTTT.